This passage covers 21 T cell receptor beta chains from one sample sequenced in a study of blood T cell repertoires in COVID-19. Generated by immunoSEQ multiplex PCR, the TCRdb table keeps only in-frame clones and is missing some. The sample lists over 85,000 clones, 85% occurring once. Source material: peripheral blood. The source is a man at least 80 years old with acute or convalescent COVID-19.

This chain joins TRBV24-1 and TRBJ1-5, with D possibly matching TRBD1 (6 bases). The germline CDR1 and CDR2 sequences are KGHDR and SFDVKD. The V gene lost 3 bases and the J gene lost 5 bases, with 16 bases spanning the gap. The length of the CDR3 is 16 residues. In nucleotides, the CDR3 is TGTGCCACCAGTGATACCCAGGGGATCTACGATCAGCCCCAGCATTTT. This encodes CATSDTQGIYDQPQHF.

V is TRBV7-9 and J is TRBJ2-7; unclear D gene. Germline V lookup: CDR1 SEHNR, CDR2 FQNEAQ (reference sequence). Trimming cost V 2 bases and J 3 bases, with 2 bases left between them. The CDR3 totals 11 residues. CDR3 nucleotides: TGTGCCAGCAGCTTACTCTACGAGCAGTACTTC. This codes for CASSLLYEQYF. Supplemented by reference TRBV7-9 and TRBJ2-7, the full variable domain reads DTGVSQNPRHKITKRGQNVTFRCDPISEHNRLYWYRQTLGQGPEFLTYFQNEAQLEKSRLLSDRFSAERPKGSFSTLEIQRTEQGDSAMYLCASSLLYEQYFGPGTRLTVT.

This clone was seen a few times. The chain recombines TRBV24-1 with TRBJ2-3, with D perhaps matching TRBD1 (6 bases). V was shortened by 6 bases and J by 2 bases, with 11 bases between the two germline ends. Germline values: CDR1 KGHDR, CDR2 SFDVKD. This CDR3 has 14 amino acids. DNA for the CDR3: TGTGCCACCAGTTACGGACAGAACACAGATACGCAGTATTTT. Amino acids: CATSYGQNTDTQYF.

This rearrangement joins TRBV28 to TRBJ2-3; TRBD2 is a possible D gene (6 bases). The CDR3 covers 16 residues. Between the trimmed V and J ends, which lost 7 bases and 0 bases, there was a span of 17 bases. Germline V gene sequence: CDR1 MDHEN, CDR2 SYDVKM. DNA of the CDR3: TGTGCCAGCACCAACGAATTTAGCGGTAGCACAGATACGCAGTATTTT. Encoded protein: CASTNEFSGSTDTQYF.

This chain connects TRBV7-2 to TRBJ2-5, with a tentative D call TRBD2 (6 bases). V was trimmed by 5 bases and J by 5 bases, leaving 12 bases between them. The CDR3 totals 13 residues. Germline lookup yields CDR1 SGHTA and CDR2 FQGNSA. The CDR3 nucleotides are TGTGCCAGCAGCCAAGGAGGGGTGGAGACCCAGTACTTC. Protein sequence: CASSQGGVETQYF.

The rearrangement links TRBV21-1 to TRBJ2-1; the table's D gene call, TRBD2, was not cross checked with the DNA. TRBV21-1 is marked as a pseudogene. The CDR3 consists of 14 residues. This chain's CDR3 is CASLTSGSRDEQFF. In DNA form, the CDR3 reads TGTGCCAGCCTCACGAGCGGGAGTAGAGATGAGCAGTTCTTC.

The chain employs TRBV5-1 and TRBJ2-2, with 8 nucleotides matching TRBD1. With V trimmed by 4 bases and J by 7 bases, 9 bases remained unmatched. The CDR3 consists of 15 residues. Germline V gene data show CDR1 as SGHRS and CDR2 as YFSETQ. CDR3 nucleotides: TGCGCCAGCAGCCCCGGACAGGGTAGGGGCGGGGAGCTGTTTTTT. This sequence encodes CASSPGQGRGGELFF.

For the CDR3, the DNA is TGTGCCAGCAGCTTTGCGACTAGAGGGGACACTGAAGCTTTCTTT. Protein product: CASSFATRGDTEAFF. The chain joins TRBV7-9 to TRBJ1-1; D may be TRBD1 (5 bases). Trimming left V 3 bases short and J 3 bases short, with 14 bases between. Germline CDR1 SEHNR, CDR2 FQNEAQ (reference sequence). The CDR3 length is 15 residues.

This rearrangement joins TRBV18 to TRBJ1-2, with a possible D match to TRBD1 (6 bases). Trimming took 6 bases from V and 3 from J, leaving 11 bases between them. Germline CDR1 KGHSH, CDR2 LQKENI. This CDR3 contains 13 residues. In DNA, the CDR3 is TGTGCCAGCTCTGGACAGAAGGACTATGGCTACACCTTC. Translated: CASSGQKDYGYTF.

The genes are TRBV7-2 and TRBJ2-3; 11 bases agree with TRBD2. The CDR3 sequence is 17 residues long. V lost 0 bases to trimming and J lost 5 bases; unmatched junction nucleotides: 7. Germline CDR1 SGHTA, CDR2 FQGNSA. As DNA, the CDR3 is TGTGCCAGCAGCTTAGCGCGGCTAGCGGGAGGAGGAGATACGCAGTATTTT. Its protein is CASSLARLAGGGDTQYF.

V and J are TRBV5-1 and TRBJ2-7; TRBD1 matches at 8 bases. The CDR3 runs to 16 residues. Per the germline V gene, CDR1 is SGHRS and CDR2 is YFSETQ. Trimming removed 1 base from V and 0 bases from J; junction bases left unmatched: 6. CDR3 in amino acids: CASSLSQDRASYEQYF. The CDR3 coding sequence is TGCGCCAGCAGCTTGTCCCAGGACAGGGCCTCCTACGAGCAGTACTTC.

This clone was detected a few times. The J gene is TRBJ1-5, the V gene TRBV7-2; the match to TRBD1 covers 8 bases. The CDR3 contains 14 residues. V was pared by 4 bases and J by 7 bases, with 6 bases of the junction left unmatched. The germline V gene has CDR1 SGHTA and CDR2 FQGNSA. Here the CDR3 DNA reads TGTGCCAGCAGCTCGACAGGGGTTGGACAGCCCCAGCATTTT. As protein: CASSSTGVGQPQHF.

The V call is TRBV28, the J call TRBJ2-7; 8 positions agree with TRBD1. The V segment lost 4 bases and the J segment 1 base; nucleotides outside the gene matches: 15. Germline-derived CDR1 and CDR2 are MDHEN and SYDVKM. The CDR3 totals 18 residues. CDR3 sequence (DNA): TGTGCCAGCAGTTCTGGACAGGGCTCCTTCGGGGGATCCTACGAGCAGTACTTC. Translating it yields CASSSGQGSFGGSYEQYF.

This chain links TRBV5-1 with TRBJ1-1; tentative D call: TRBD1 (5 bases). The V end lost 0 bases, the J end lost 2 bases, and 8 bases lay between the germline ends. CDR3 length: 14 residues. The germline CDR1 and CDR2 sequences are SGHRS and YFSETQ. CDR3 in DNA: TGCGCCAGCAGCTTGGCCCAGGGTAACACTGAAGCTTTCTTT. Amino acid sequence: CASSLAQGNTEAFF.

The V call is TRBV11-3, the J call TRBJ2-1, with 7 bases identical to TRBD2. Germline trimming cut 5 bases from V and 6 bases from J; bases unmatched to any gene: 10. Germline lookup yields CDR1 SGHNT and CDR2 YENEEA. CDR3 size: 15 residues. This chain's CDR3 is CASSPREAPRNEQFF. CDR3 nucleotide sequence: TGTGCCAGCAGCCCCCGGGAGGCCCCCCGCAATGAGCAGTTCTTC.

The chain has TRBV7-9 and TRBJ1-4, with 10 bases fitting TRBD1. The J segment lost 4 bases and the V segment lost 5 bases, leaving 7 bases of the junction unmatched. Per the germline V gene, CDR1 is SEHNR and CDR2 is FQNEAQ (reference sequence). This CDR3 comprises 16 residues. This chain's CDR3 is CASSPTGGIVNEKLFF. The CDR3 DNA reads TGTGCCAGCAGCCCGACAGGGGGCATCGTTAATGAAAAACTGTTTTTT.

This rearrangement joins TRBV11-1 to TRBJ1-3, with 7 bases matching TRBD1. The CDR3 runs to 16 residues. J was trimmed by 4 bases and V by 3 bases; bases with no gene match: 9. Per the germline V gene, CDR1 is SGHAT and CDR2 is FQDESV (reference sequence). The CDR3 is CASSLISRGSGNTIYF. CDR3 DNA: TGTGCCAGCAGCTTGATATCCAGGGGGTCCGGAAACACCATATATTTT.

V is TRBV10-1 and J is TRBJ1-2; 8 nucleotides align to TRBD1. Germline V gene sequence: CDR1 WNHNN, CDR2 SYGVQD (reference sequence). CDR3 size: 15 residues. The V segment lost 2 bases and the J segment 0 bases; nucleotides outside the gene matches: 2. The CDR3 DNA reads TGCGCCAGCAGTGAGGGACAGGGTACTAACTATGGCTACACCTTC. Encoded protein: CASSEGQGTNYGYTF.

V is TRBV5-4 and J is TRBJ2-3; 10 bases match TRBD2. Germline V gene data show CDR1 as SGHNT and CDR2 as YYREEE (reference sequence). Trimming cost V 4 bases and J 0 bases; bases outside gene matches: 11. CDR3 length: 18 residues. The CDR3 reads CASSQLGLALPSTDTQYF. CDR3 nucleotide sequence: TGTGCCAGCAGCCAGCTGGGACTAGCGCTTCCTAGCACAGATACGCAGTATTTT.

J is TRBJ1-6 and V is TRBV6-1; 7 bases align to TRBD1. Germline lookup yields CDR1 MNHNS and CDR2 SASEGT. The CDR3 covers 16 residues. Germline trimming cut 2 bases from V and 6 bases from J; bases unmatched to any gene: 7. CDR3 in DNA: TGTGCCAGCAGTGAATCCGGACAGGTCCCTAATTCACCCCTCCACTTT. Protein sequence: CASSESGQVPNSPLHF.

The genes are TRBV13 and TRBJ2-5; weak D call: TRBD1 (8 bases). This CDR3 has 15 residues. CDR1 and CDR2 from the germline V gene are PRHDT and FYEKMQ (reference sequence). The V gene lost 3 bases and the J gene lost 4 bases, with 15 bases spanning the gap. CDR3 coding DNA: TGTGCCAGCAGCTTTGGACAGGGCGGGAGAGAGACCCAGTACTTC. This gives the protein CASSFGQGGRETQYF.